The clone carrying this TCR beta chain was counted between two and nine times. The germline gives CDR1 KGHSH, CDR2 LQKENI. The CDR3 is 18 residues long. V dropped 1 base and J dropped 0 bases, with 16 bases sitting between them. These data belong to a study of cytomegalovirus exposure and HLA in healthy donors. The wider study: Unique TCR beta sequences numbering about 100 million came from 150 million to 200 million T cells in an earlier analysis.

PCR primers comprised 60 Vbeta and 13 Jbeta primers. Profiled with immunoSEQ multiplex PCR; TCRdb holds only in-frame clones, not every one. The sample has more than 95,000 clones, 65% to 85% seen once. The chain uses TRBV18 and TRBJ1-3; tentative D call: TRBD1 (5 bases). The sequence was obtained from a man aged 50 to 60 in good health and CMV-seropositive. The sequenced sample was PBMCs. The CDR3 region has the DNA TGTGCCAGCTCACCACTTGGAGCCACAGGAACCTCTGGAAACACCATATATTTT. Its translation is CASSPLGATGTSGNTIYF.